This T cell receptor (beta chain) was captured in a study of blood T cell repertoires in COVID-19. CDR1 is MDHEN and CDR2 is SYDVKM in the germline V gene. V shed 5 bases, J shed 4 bases, and the junction held 10 bases outside the gene matches. This CDR3 contains 16 residues. The table came from immunoSEQ multiplex PCR; TCRdb's copy has only in-frame clones and leaves some out. The sample lists about 270,000 clones, approximately 90% occurring once. The TCR originated in a woman in her twenties or thirties with acute COVID-19. J is TRBJ1-4 and V is TRBV28; 7 bases fit TRBD1. The sample consisted of PBMCs or T cells enriched from blood (not recorded which). The CDR3 DNA reads TGTGCCAGCAGTCTGGACGCTGGACAGGTTAATGAAAAACTGTTTTTT. Its protein is CASSLDAGQVNEKLFF.